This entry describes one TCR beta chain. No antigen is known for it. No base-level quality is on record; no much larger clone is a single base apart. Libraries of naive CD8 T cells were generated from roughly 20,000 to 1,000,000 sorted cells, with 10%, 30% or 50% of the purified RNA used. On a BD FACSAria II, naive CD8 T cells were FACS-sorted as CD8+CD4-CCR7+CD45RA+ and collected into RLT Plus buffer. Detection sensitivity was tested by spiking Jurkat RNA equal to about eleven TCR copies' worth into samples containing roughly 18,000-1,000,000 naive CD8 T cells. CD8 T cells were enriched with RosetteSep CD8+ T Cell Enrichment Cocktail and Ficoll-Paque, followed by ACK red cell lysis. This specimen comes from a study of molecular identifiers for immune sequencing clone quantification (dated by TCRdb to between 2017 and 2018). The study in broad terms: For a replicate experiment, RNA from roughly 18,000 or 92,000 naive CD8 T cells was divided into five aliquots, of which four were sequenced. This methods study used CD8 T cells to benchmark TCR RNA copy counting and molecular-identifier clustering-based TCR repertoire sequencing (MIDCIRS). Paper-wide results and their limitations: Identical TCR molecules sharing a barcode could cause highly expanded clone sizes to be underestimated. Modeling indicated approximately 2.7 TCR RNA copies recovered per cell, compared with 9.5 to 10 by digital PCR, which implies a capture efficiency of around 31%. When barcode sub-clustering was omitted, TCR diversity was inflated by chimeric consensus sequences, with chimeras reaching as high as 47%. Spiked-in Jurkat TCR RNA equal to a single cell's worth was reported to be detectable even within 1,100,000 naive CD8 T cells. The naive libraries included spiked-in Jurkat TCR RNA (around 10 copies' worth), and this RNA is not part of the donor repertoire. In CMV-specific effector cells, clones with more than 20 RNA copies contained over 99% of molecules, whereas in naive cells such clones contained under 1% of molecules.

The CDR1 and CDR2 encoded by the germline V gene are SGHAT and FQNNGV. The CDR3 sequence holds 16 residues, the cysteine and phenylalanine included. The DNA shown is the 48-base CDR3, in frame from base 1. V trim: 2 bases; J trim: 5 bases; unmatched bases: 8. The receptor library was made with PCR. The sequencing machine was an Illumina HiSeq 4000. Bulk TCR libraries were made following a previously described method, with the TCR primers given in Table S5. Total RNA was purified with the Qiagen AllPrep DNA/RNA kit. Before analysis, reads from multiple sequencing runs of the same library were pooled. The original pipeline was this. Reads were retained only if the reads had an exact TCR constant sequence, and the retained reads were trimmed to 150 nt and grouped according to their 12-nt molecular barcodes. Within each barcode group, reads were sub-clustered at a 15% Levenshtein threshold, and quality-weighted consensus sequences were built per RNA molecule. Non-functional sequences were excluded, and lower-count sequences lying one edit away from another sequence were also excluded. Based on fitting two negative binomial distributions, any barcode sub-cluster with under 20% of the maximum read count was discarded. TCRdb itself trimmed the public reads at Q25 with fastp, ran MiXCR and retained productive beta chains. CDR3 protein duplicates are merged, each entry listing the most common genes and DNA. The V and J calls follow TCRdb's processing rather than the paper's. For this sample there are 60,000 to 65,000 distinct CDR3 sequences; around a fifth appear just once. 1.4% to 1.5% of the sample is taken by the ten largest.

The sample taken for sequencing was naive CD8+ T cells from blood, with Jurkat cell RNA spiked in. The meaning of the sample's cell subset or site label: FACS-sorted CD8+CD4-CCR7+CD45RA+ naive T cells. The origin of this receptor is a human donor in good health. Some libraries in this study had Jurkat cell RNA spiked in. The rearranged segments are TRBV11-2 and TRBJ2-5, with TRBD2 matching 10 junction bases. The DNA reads TGTGCCAGCAGCTTAATAGCGGGAGGCTCCGGGGAGACCCAGTACTTC. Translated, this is CASSLIAGGSGETQYF.